These 24 T cell receptor beta chains were sequenced from one sample in a study of shared clonotypes between healthy human individuals. CD8 cells regarded as naive lacked CD45RO, were positively chosen for CCR7, and omitted terminally differentiated effector memory CD45RA+ cells. The protocol was immunoSEQ multiplex PCR, while the TCRdb copy is restricted to in-frame clones and leaves out a portion. The sample includes about 2 million clones, over 85% seen only once; the top ten take 0.95% to 1.5%. Sequencing was done on a sample of naive CD8+ T cells sorted from blood. All receptors derive from a man younger than 35 in good health.

The chain links TRBV5-1 to TRBJ2-2, with D perhaps matching TRBD1 (5 bases). V shed 0 bases and J shed 5 bases, with 11 bases lying between them. Looked up from germline, CDR1 is SGHRS and CDR2 is YFSETQ. The length of the CDR3 is 15 residues. The CDR3 here is CASSLEGVWTGELFF. As DNA, the CDR3 is TGCGCCAGCAGCTTGGAAGGGGTTTGGACCGGGGAGCTGTTTTTT.

The chain combines TRBV5-1 with TRBJ2-7; no firm D call. Trimming took 4 bases from V and 6 from J, leaving 11 bases between them. CDR1 is SGHRS, CDR2 YFSETQ, per germline. This CDR3 region has 12 residues. This CDR3 reads CASSAEEPEQYF. CDR3 nucleotides: TGCGCCAGCAGCGCTGAGGAGCCCGAGCAGTACTTC.

The chain links TRBV6-4 to TRBJ1-6; TRBD1 aligns across 7 bases. J was trimmed by 8 bases and V by 6 bases; bases with no gene match: 10. The germline V gene has CDR1 MRHNA and CDR2 SNTAGT. The CDR3 contains 15 residues. The CDR3 DNA reads TGTGCCAGCAGAAAGGGGGCGCGATGGGATTCACCCCTCCACTTT. Amino acids: CASRKGARWDSPLHF.

This chain uses TRBV30 with TRBJ1-1; the match to TRBD1 covers 9 bases. V shed 4 bases and J 3 bases; nucleotides not matched to a gene: 3. The CDR3 covers 13 residues. Germline V CDR1 and CDR2: GTSNPN, SVGIG (reference sequence). CDR3 in DNA: TGTGCCTGGAACGACAGGGGGTACACTGAAGCTTTCTTT. This translates into CAWNDRGYTEAFF.

This clone appeared a single time. This sequence joins TRBV2 and TRBJ2-2; D remains ambiguous. CDR3 length equals 14 residues. Trimming took 1 base from V and 7 from J, leaving 10 bases between them. CDR1 is SNHLY and CDR2 is FYNNEI in the germline V gene. The CDR3 here is CASSEVQGNGELFF. The CDR3 coding sequence is TGTGCCAGCAGTGAAGTACAAGGGAACGGGGAGCTGTTTTTT.

This chain joins TRBV27 and TRBJ1-5, with D unresolved. Per the germline V gene, CDR1 is MNHEY and CDR2 is SMNVEV (reference sequence). V lost 2 bases, J lost 1 base, and 9 bases lay in between. This CDR3 is 15 amino acids long. CDR3 in amino acids: CASSLVGQSNQPQHF. The CDR3 DNA reads as TGTGCCAGCAGTTTAGTGGGTCAGAGCAATCAGCCCCAGCATTTT.

The gene calls are TRBV19 and TRBJ1-5, with 10 positions matching TRBD1. Germline V gene sequence: CDR1 LNHDA, CDR2 SQIVND (reference sequence). CDR3 size: 13 residues. The trim removed 9 bases at V and 3 bases at J, leaving 2 bases unmatched. This chain's CDR3 is CASGTGDNQPQHF. CDR3 sequence (DNA): TGTGCCAGCGGGACAGGGGACAATCAGCCCCAGCATTTT.

The chain has TRBV11-2 and TRBJ2-7; 7 bases are shared with TRBD1. With V trimmed by 4 bases and J by 7 bases, 7 bases remained unmatched. The CDR3 is 13 amino acids. Germline V CDR1 and CDR2: SGHAT, FQNNGV. CDR3 protein: CASSSDRAGEQYF. The CDR3 DNA is TGTGCCAGCAGCTCTGACAGGGCCGGGGAGCAGTACTTC.

The J gene is TRBJ2-1, the V gene TRBV5-6; no firm D call. The CDR3 runs 17 residues. Trimming took off 1 base at V and 7 bases at J, with 21 bases between the two ends. Per the germline V gene, CDR1 is SGHDT and CDR2 is YYEEEE. Written as DNA, the CDR3 is TGTGCCAGCAGCTTGCGGTGGGGTAATCTTGGGATGAATGAGCAGTTCTTC. Its translation is CASSLRWGNLGMNEQFF.

The rearrangement uses TRBV4-1 and TRBJ2-4; the D gene is possibly TRBD1 (6 bases). Germline V gene data show CDR1 as MGHRA and CDR2 as YSYEKL. The V gene lost 5 bases and the J gene lost 5 bases, with 19 bases spanning the gap. CDR3 length equals 16 residues. In DNA form, the CDR3 reads TGCGCCAGCAGCTCCCTTAATTTGGGGGCTGAAAACATTCAGTACTTC. Translating it yields CASSSLNLGAENIQYF.

This rearrangement joins TRBV7-9 to TRBJ2-2, with D perhaps being TRBD1 or TRBD2 (6 bases each). The germline V gene has CDR1 SEHNR and CDR2 FQNEAQ (reference sequence). V was cut by 4 bases and J by 3 bases, with 21 bases left in between. This CDR3 spans 18 amino acids. This CDR3 is CASSSVDPGDNHTGELFF. The CDR3 region has the DNA TGTGCCAGCAGCTCCGTAGACCCGGGGGACAACCACACCGGGGAGCTGTTTTTT.

The chain uses TRBV4-1 and TRBJ2-5, with 7 bases aligning to TRBD2. The CDR3 has 16 residues. Germline V gene lookup returns CDR1 MGHRA and CDR2 YSYEKL. After removal of 1 base from V and 4 bases from J, the junction contained 9 bases not matched to a gene. CDR3: CASSQGFAGDRETQYF. CDR3 DNA: TGCGCCAGCAGCCAAGGCTTTGCGGGAGACCGAGAGACCCAGTACTTC.

V and J are TRBV6-1 and TRBJ2-5, with TRBD1 matching over 11 bases. Germline V gene sequence: CDR1 MNHNS, CDR2 SASEGT. The CDR3 runs to 14 residues. Trimming removed 2 bases from V and 8 bases from J; junction bases left unmatched: 4. CDR3 in amino acids: CASSELGQGVTQYF. CDR3 DNA sequence: TGTGCCAGCAGTGAACTGGGACAGGGGGTAACCCAGTACTTC.

The chain combines TRBV27 with TRBJ2-3, with 7 bases that match TRBD1. With 5 bases clipped from V and 1 base from J, the junction kept 6 bases outside the gene matches. The CDR3 has 15 amino acids. Germline CDR1 is MNHEY and CDR2 is SMNVEV (reference sequence). DNA of the CDR3: TGTGCCAGCAGTCCCCACAGGGGTGGCACAGATACGCAGTATTTT. This encodes CASSPHRGGTDTQYF.

The chain employs TRBV2 and TRBJ2-5; 8 bases match TRBD1. The CDR3 runs 13 residues. Germline V gene sequence: CDR1 SNHLY, CDR2 FYNNEI. Trimming took 6 bases from V and 4 from J; bases not matched to a gene: 4. CDR3 residues: CASSVTGGETQYF. In DNA form, the CDR3 reads TGTGCCAGCAGCGTCACAGGGGGAGAGACCCAGTACTTC.

The rearrangement links TRBV29-1 to TRBJ2-3; the match to TRBD2 covers 9 bases. The CDR3 totals 15 residues. Germline CDR1 SQVTM, CDR2 ANQGSEA. The ends lost 0 bases at V and 2 bases at J; junction bases unmatched: 3. CDR3 DNA sequence: TGCAGCGTTGAAGAGCGGGAGGGCCCCACAGATACGCAGTATTTT. Protein sequence: CSVEEREGPTDTQYF.

This chain uses TRBV27 with TRBJ1-2; no firm D call. V dropped 2 bases and J dropped 6 bases, with 10 bases sitting between them. The CDR3 contains 13 residues. CDR1 and CDR2 (germline): MNHEY, SMNVEV (reference sequence). The CDR3 DNA reads TGTGCCAGCAGTTTACTGGGGAGGGATGGCTACACCTTC. Translation gives CASSLLGRDGYTF.

The V call is TRBV28, the J call TRBJ2-4; D perhaps matches TRBD1 (5 bases). This CDR3 contains 15 residues. The germline V and J ends were trimmed by 7 bases and 3 bases, with 16 bases remaining between them. Germline assignment: CDR1 MDHEN and CDR2 SYDVKM. The CDR3 nucleotides read TGTGCCAGCAAAGCCCAGGGCATGGTCAAAAACATTCAGTACTTC. It is translated as CASKAQGMVKNIQYF.

The chain combines TRBV5-5 with TRBJ2-7, with 7 bases aligning to TRBD2. Germline V gives CDR1 SGHKS, CDR2 YYEKEE (reference sequence). V lost 3 bases and J lost 6; bases outside the gene matches: 12. This CDR3 is 15 amino acids long. The CDR3 region is CASSSWQTGGSEQYF. The CDR3 region has the DNA TGTGCCAGCAGCTCCTGGCAGACGGGAGGTTCCGAGCAGTACTTC.

DNA of the CDR3: TGTGCCTGGAGTCGAGGGGTGTCTAACACCGGGGAGCTGTTTTTT. Residues: CAWSRGVSNTGELFF. The gene calls are TRBV30 and TRBJ2-2; TRBD1 or TRBD2 may be the D gene (5 bases each). The V gene's germline CDR1 is GTSNPN and CDR2 SVGIG (reference sequence). V was clipped by 2 bases and J by 2 bases, with 12 bases between them. The CDR3 totals 15 residues. The full variable domain, in which reference TRBV30 and TRBJ2-2 provide the parts outside the CDR3, is SQTIHQWPATLVQPVGSPLSLECTVEGTSNPNLYWYRQAAGRGLQLLFYSVGIGQISSEVPQNLSASRPQDRQFILSSKKLLLSDSGFYLCAWSRGVSNTGELFFGEGSRLTVL.

As to this clone: Distinct nucleotide sequences in the sample also encode this CDR3. The rearrangement links TRBV27 to TRBJ2-7; possible D gene TRBD2, 7 bases. The CDR3 runs to 14 residues. The germline V and J ends were trimmed by 6 bases and 0 bases, with 12 bases remaining between them. CDR1 is MNHEY, CDR2 SMNVEV, per germline (reference sequence). CDR3 protein: CASSYGGPSYEQYF. CDR3 nucleotide sequence: TGTGCCAGCAGCTACGGGGGGCCCTCCTACGAGCAGTACTTC.

As regards this clone: The sample has other DNA sequences that encode this CDR3 too. The rearrangement uses TRBV27 and TRBJ2-3; D is possibly TRBD2 (6 bases). This CDR3 region has 16 residues. CDR1 MNHEY and CDR2 SMNVEV come from the germline V gene (reference sequence). The germline V and J ends were trimmed by 0 bases and 0 bases, with 10 bases remaining between them. The CDR3 nucleotides read TGTGCCAGCAGTTTATCCCCCGGGACTAGCACAGATACGCAGTATTTT. Residues: CASSLSPGTSTDTQYF.

CDR3 sequence (DNA): TGTGCCAGCAGTCAACAGGGGAGTAACACTGAAGCTTTCTTT. Translated, it gives CASSQQGSNTEAFF. The chain links TRBV6-5 to TRBJ1-1; TRBD1 matches at 7 bases. CDR1 is MNHEY and CDR2 is SVGAGI in the germline V gene. J lost 2 bases, V lost 5 bases, and 5 bases had no gene match. The CDR3 is 14 residues long.

The CDR3 DNA follows: TGCGCCAGCAGCCAAGATGTCGGGGGGGCAAATGAGCAGTTCTTC. Protein product: CASSQDVGGANEQFF. This chain connects TRBV4-1 to TRBJ2-1; 8 bases line up with TRBD2. The trim removed 0 bases at V and 7 bases at J, leaving 5 bases unmatched. CDR3 size: 15 residues. The germline V gene encodes CDR1 MGHRA and CDR2 YSYEKL.